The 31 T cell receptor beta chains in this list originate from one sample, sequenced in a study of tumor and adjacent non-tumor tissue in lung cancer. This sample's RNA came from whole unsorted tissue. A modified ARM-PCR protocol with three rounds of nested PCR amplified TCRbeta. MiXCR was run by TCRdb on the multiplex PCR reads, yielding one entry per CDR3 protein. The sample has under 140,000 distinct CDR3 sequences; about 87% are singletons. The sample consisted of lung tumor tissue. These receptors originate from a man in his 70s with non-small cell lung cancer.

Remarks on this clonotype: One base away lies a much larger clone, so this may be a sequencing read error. CDR3 in amino acids: CSVRLGGGYTF. CDR3 nucleotides: TGCAGTGTTAGACTCGGTGGTGGCTACACCTTC. This chain connects TRBV20-1 to TRBJ1-2; D is undetermined. This CDR3 spans 11 amino acids. Germline-derived CDR1 and CDR2 are DFQATT and SNEGSKA (reference sequence).

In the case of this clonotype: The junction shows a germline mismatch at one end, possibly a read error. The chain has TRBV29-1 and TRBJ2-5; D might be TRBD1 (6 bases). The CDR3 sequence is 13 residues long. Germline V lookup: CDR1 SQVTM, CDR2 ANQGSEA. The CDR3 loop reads CSVADRLQETRNF. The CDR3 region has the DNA TGCAGCGTGGCCGACAGGCTCCAAGAGACCCGGAACTTC.

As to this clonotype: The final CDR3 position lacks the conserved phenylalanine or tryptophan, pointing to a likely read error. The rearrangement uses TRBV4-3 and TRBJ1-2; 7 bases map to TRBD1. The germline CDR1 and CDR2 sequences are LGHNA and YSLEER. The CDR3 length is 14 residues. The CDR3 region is CASIQDLRTGRYTL. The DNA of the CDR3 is TGCGCCAGCATCCAAGACCTCAGGACAGGACGCTACACCTTA.

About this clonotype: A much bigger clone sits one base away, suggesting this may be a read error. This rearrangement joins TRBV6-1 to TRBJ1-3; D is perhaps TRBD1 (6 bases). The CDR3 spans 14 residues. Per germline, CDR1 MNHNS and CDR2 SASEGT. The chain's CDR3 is CASSQGIFGYTIYF. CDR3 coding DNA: TGTGCCAGCAGTCAGGGGATCTTTGGATACACCATATATTTT.

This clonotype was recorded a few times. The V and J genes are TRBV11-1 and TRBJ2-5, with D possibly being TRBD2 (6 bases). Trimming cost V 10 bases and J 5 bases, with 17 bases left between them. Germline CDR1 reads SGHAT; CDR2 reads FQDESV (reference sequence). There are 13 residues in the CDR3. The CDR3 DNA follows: TGTGCCAATGCGTCGGGGGTTTCGGAGACCCAGTACTTC. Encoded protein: CANASGVSETQYF.

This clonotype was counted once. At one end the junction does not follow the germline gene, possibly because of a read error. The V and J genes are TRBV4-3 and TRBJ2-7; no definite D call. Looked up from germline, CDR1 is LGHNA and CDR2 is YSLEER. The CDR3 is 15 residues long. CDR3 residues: CASSQDQMGYYDQYF. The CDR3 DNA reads TGCGCCAGCAGCCAAGATCAGATGGGATATTACGACCAGTACTTT.

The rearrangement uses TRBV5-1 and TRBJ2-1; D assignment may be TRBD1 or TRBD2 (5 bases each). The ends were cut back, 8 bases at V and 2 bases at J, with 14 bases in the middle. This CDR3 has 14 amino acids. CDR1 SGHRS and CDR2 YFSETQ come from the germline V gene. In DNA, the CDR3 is TGCGCCAGTAGTATAGTGGGGGCCTACAATGAGCAGTTCTTC. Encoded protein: CASSIVGAYNEQFF.

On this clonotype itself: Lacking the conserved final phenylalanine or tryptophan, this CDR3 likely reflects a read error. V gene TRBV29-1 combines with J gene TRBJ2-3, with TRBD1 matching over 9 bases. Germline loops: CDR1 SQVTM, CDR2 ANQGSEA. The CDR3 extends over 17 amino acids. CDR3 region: CSLLPYVTGGDIDRQYL. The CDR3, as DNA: TGCAGCTTACTCCCATATGTGACAGGGGGGGACATAGATAGGCAGTATCTT.

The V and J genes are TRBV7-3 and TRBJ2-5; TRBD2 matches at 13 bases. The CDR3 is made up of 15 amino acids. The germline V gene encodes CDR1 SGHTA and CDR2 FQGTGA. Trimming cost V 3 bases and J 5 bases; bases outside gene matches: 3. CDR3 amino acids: CASSFGTSGKETQYF. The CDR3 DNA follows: TGTGCCAGCAGCTTTGGGACTAGCGGGAAGGAGACCCAGTACTTC.

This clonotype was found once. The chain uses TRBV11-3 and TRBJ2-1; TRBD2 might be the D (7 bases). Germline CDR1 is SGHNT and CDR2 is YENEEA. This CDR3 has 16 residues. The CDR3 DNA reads TGTGTCATTAGCTTAGATCCCACGGGGGGCAGGGGTGAGCAGTTCTTC. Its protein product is CVISLDPTGGRGEQFF.

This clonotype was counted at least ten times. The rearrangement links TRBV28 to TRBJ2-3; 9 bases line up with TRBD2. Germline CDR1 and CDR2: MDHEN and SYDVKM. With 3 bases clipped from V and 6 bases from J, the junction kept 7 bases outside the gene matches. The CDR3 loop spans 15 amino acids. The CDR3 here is CASSLLAGGPDTQYF. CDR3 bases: TGTGCCAGCAGTTTGCTCGCGGGGGGGCCGGATACGCAGTATTTT.

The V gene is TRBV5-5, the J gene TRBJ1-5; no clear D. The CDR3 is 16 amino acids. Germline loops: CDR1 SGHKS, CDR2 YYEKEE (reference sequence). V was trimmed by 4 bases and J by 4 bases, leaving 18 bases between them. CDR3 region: CASSPGVRAGNQPQHF. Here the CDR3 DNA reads TGTGCCAGCAGCCCAGGCGTGAGGGCTGGTAATCAGCCCCAGCATTTT.

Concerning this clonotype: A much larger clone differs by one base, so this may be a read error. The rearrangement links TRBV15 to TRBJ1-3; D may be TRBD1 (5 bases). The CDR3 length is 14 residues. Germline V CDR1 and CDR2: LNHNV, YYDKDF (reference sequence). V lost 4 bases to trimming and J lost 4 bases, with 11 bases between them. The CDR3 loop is CATSIGTDGNTIYF. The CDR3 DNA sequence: TGTGCCACCAGCATCGGGACCGACGGAAACACCATATATTTT.

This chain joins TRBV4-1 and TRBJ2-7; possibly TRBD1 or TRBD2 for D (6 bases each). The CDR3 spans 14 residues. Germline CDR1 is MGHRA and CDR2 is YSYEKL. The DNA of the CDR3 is TGCACAAGCAGCCAAGGAGGGGGTTCTGAAGAGCAGTACTTC. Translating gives CTSSQGGGSEEQYF.

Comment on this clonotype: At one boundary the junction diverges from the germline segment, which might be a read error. CDR3 in amino acids: CSVKDPRQGLGCYTF. The CDR3 nucleotides read TGCAGCGTTAAAGACCCCCGGCAGGGCTTAGGCTGCTACACCTTC. V is TRBV29-1 and J is TRBJ1-2; TRBD1 might be the D (5 bases). Germline V gene data show CDR1 as SQVTM and CDR2 as ANQGSEA. This CDR3 contains 15 residues.

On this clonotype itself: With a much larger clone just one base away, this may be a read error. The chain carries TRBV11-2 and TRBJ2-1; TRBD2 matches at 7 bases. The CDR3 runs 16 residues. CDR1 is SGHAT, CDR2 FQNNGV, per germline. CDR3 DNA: TGTGCCAGCAGCTTAGGGTTCGGGAGGACCTACGATGAGCGGTTCTTC. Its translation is CASSLGFGRTYDERFF.

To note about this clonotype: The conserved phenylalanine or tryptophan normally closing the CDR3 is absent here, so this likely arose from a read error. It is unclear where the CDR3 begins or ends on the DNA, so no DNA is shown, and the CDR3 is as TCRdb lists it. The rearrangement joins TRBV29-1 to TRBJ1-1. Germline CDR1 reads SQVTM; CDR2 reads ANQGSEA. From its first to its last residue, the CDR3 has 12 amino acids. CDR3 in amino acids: CSVVVEKPEVFL.

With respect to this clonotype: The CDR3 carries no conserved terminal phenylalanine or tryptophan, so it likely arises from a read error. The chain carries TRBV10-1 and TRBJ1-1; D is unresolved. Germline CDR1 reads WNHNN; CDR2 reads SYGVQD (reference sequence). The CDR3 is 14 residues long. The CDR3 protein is CASSESGMNTEAFL. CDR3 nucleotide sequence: TGCGCCAGCAGCGAGTCGGGAATGAACACTGAAGCTTTCCTA.

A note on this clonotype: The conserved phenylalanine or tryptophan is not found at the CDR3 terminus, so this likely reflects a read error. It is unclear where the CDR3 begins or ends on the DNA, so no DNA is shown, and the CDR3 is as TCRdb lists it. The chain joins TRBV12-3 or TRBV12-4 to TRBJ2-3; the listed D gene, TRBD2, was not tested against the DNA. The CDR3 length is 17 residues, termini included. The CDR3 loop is CASSGGDGTSETDTQFL.

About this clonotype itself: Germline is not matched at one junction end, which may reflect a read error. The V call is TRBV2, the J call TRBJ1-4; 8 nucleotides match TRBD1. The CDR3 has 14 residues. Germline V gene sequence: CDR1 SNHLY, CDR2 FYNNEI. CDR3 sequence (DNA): TGTGCCAGCAAGACGGGACAGGAAAGTGAAAAACTGCTTTTT. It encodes CASKTGQESEKLLF.

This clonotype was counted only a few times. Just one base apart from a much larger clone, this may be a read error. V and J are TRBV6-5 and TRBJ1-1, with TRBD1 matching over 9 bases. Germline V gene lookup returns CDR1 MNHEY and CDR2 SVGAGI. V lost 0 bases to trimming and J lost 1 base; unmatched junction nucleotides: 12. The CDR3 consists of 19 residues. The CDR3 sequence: CASSYSSDRGTLENTEAFF. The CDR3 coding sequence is TGTGCCAGCAGTTACTCGTCGGACAGGGGTACCTTGGAGAACACTGAAGCTTTCTTT.

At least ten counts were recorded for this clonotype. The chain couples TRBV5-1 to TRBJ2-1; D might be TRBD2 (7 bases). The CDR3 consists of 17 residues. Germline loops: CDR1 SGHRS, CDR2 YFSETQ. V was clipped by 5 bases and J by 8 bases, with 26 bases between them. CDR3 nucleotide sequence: TGCGCCAGCAGACGCAATAGGGGGGGGGGCCGGATTGATGAGCAGTTCTTC. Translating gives CASRRNRGGGRIDEQFF. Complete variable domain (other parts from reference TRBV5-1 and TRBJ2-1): KAGVTQTPRYLIKTRGQQVTLSCSPISGHRSVSWYQQTPGQGLQFLFEYFSETQRNKGNFPGRFSGRQFSNSRSEMNVSTLELGDSALYLCASRRNRGGGRIDEQFFGPGTRLTVL.

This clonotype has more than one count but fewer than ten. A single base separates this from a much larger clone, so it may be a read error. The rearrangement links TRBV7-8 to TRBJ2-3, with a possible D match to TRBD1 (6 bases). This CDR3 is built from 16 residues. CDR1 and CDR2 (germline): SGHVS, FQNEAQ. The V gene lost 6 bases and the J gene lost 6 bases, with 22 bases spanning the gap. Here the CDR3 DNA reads TGTGCCAGCAGACATGCCGGGACACTCACGTCGGATACGCAGTATTTT. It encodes CASRHAGTLTSDTQYF.

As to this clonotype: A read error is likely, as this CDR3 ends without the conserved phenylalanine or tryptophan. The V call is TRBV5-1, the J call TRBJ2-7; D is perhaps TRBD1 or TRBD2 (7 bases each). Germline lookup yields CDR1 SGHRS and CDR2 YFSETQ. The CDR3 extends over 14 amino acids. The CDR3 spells CARSLGGGRYEQYL. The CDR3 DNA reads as TGCGCCAGGAGCTTGGGAGGGGGCCGCTACGAGCAGTACTTA.

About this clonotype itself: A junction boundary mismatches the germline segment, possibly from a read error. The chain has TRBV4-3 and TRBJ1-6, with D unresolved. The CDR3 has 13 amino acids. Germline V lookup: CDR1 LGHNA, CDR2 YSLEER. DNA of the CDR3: TGCGCCAGCAGCCAAGAAGTTGATTCACCCCTCCACTTC. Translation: CASSQEVDSPLHF.

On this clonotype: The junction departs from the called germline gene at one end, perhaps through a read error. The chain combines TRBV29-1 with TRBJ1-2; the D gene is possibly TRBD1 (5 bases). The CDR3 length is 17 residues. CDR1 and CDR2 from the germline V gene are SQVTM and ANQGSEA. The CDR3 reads CSIKEYVQGHTNYGYTF. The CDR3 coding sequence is TGTAGCATTAAAGAGTACGTTCAGGGCCATACTAACTATGGCTACACCTTC.

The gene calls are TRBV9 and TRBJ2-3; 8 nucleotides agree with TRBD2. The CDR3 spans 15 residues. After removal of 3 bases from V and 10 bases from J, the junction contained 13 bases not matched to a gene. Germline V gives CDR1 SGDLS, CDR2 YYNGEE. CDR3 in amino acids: CASSESGGGVGPQYF. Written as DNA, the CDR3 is TGTGCCAGCAGCGAATCGGGGGGGGGCGTGGGGCCGCAGTATTTT.

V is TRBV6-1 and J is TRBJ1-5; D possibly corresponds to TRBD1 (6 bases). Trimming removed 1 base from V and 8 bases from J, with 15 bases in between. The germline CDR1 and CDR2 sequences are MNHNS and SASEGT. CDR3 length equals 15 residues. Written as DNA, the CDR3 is TGTGCCAGCAGTGAAGAGACGGGGGGCGTTAAGCCCCAGCATTTT. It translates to CASSEETGGVKPQHF.

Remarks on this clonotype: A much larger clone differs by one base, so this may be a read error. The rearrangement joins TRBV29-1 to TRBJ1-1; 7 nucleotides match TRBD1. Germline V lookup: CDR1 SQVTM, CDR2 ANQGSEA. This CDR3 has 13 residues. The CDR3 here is CSGLEQGSTKAFF. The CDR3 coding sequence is TGCAGCGGCCTCGAACAGGGGAGCACTAAAGCTTTCTTT.

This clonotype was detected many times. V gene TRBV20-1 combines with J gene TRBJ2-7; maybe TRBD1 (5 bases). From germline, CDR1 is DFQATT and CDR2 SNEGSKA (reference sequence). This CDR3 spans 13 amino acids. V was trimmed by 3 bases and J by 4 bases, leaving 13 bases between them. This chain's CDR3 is CSARGPIGYEQYF. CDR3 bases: TGCAGTGCTAGGGGGCCAATCGGGTACGAGCAGTACTTC.

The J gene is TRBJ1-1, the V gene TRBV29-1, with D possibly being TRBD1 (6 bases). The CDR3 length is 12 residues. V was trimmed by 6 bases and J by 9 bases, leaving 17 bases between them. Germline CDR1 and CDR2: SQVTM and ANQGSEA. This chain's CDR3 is CSVLEQGTKAFF. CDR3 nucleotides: TGCAGCGTCTTAGAACAGGGAACTAAAGCTTTCTTT.